This T cell receptor beta chain was captured by sequencing in a study of tumor-infiltrating lymphocytes in localized non-small cell lung cancer. TCRdb's table, derived via immunoSEQ multiplex PCR, lists solely in-frame clones and lacks some. The sample includes 20,000 to 25,000 clones, approximately 64% of them seen just once. Germline V gives CDR1 SGDLS, CDR2 YYNGEE. The CDR3 has 15 amino acids. V lost 4 bases and J 0 bases, leaving 13 bases between the germline ends. Sample: lung tumor tissue. V is TRBV9 and J is TRBJ1-2; D remains ambiguous. The sequence derives from a human donor with non-small cell lung cancer. The CDR3 protein is CASSPRASANYGYTF. CDR3 bases: TGTGCCAGCAGCCCTCGGGCAAGCGCTAACTATGGCTACACCTTC.